This TCR beta chain was observed in a study of control samples from healthy donors and cancer patients. Here immunoSEQ multiplex PCR was the method, and the copy in TCRdb shows in-frame clones only, minus some. Of some 100,000 clones listed, around 83% are singletons. Germline-derived CDR1 and CDR2 are MDHEN and SYDVKM. This CDR3 comprises 16 residues. V was trimmed by 3 bases and J by 7 bases, leaving 21 bases between them. The clonotype was recovered from a woman in her 50s in good health. The chain joins TRBV28 to TRBJ1-2; the D gene is possibly TRBD1 (6 bases). The sequenced material came from blood. DNA for the CDR3: TGTGCCAGCAGTTTTATCTCCGGGGGCGAAACTTTTGGCTACACCTTC. Translating gives CASSFISGGETFGYTF.